This T cell receptor (beta chain) is from a study of blood T cell repertoires in COVID-19. About the study: Samples taken during acute and convalescent COVID-19 were collected in the United States, Italy and Spain. PBMCs, B-cell-depleted T cells, or T cells provided the cDNA or gDNA that made up the material.

The CDR3 loop spans 14 amino acids. Germline V CDR1 and CDR2: LGHNA, YNFKEQ. V dropped 4 bases and J dropped 7 bases, with 14 bases sitting between them. As handled by the study authors: For nucleated cells, counts were estimated from reference gene primer amplification. Sequenced by immunoSEQ multiplex PCR; TCRdb stores in-frame clones only, minus some. The V and J calls and clone size come from that table; D and trimming were worked out from the DNA. This sample has about 160,000 clones, with 70% to 85% found just once. Sequences were obtained from peripheral blood. The source of this sequence is a woman of 80 years or more with acute or convalescent COVID-19. This chain uses TRBV4-2 with TRBJ2-1; a weak D match, TRBD1 (6 bases). CDR3 nucleotides: TGTGCCAGCAGCCGCGCAGGGGAGAGGAATGAGCAGTTCTTC. Amino acid sequence: CASSRAGERNEQFF.